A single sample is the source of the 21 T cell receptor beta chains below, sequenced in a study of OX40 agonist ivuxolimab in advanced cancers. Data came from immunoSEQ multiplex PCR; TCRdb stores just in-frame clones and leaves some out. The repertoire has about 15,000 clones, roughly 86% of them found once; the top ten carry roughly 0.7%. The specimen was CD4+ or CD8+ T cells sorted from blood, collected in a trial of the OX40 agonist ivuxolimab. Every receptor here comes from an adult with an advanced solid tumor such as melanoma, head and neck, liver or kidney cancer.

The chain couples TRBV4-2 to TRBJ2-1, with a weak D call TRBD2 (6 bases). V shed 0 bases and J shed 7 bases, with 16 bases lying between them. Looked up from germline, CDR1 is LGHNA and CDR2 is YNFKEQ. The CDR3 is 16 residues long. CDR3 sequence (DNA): TGTGCCAGCAGCCAAGACTGGCTAGCGCAAAGAAATGAGCAGTTCTTC. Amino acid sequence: CASSQDWLAQRNEQFF.

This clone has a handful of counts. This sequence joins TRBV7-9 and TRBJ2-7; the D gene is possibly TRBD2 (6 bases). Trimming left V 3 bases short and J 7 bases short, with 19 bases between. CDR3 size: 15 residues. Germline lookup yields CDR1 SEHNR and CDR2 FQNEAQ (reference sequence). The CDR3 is CASSLERLVAGEQYF. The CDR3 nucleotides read TGTGCCAGCAGCTTGGAGAGACTCGTCGCGGGGGAGCAGTACTTC. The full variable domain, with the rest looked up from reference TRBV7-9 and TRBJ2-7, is DTGVSQNPRHKITKRGQNVTFRCDPISEHNRLYWYRQTLGQGPEFLTYFQNEAQLEKSRLLSDRFSAERPKGSFSTLEIQRTEQGDSAMYLCASSLERLVAGEQYFGPGTRLTVT.

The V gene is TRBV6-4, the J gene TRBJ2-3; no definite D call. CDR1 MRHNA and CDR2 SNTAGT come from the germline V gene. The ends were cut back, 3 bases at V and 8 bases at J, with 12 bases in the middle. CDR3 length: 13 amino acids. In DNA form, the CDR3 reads TGTGCCAGCAGTGAGCCCGGGTCGGGTACGCAGTATTTT. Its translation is CASSEPGSGTQYF.

DNA for the CDR3: TGTGCCAGCAGCTTGGGTACCCTATCCTCCTACGAGCAGTACTTC. This encodes CASSLGTLSSYEQYF. The gene calls are TRBV7-2 and TRBJ2-7; no clear D gene. The CDR3 length is 15 residues. Germline V gene data show CDR1 as SGHTA and CDR2 as FQGNSA. V lost 3 bases, J lost 0 bases, and 12 bases lay in between.

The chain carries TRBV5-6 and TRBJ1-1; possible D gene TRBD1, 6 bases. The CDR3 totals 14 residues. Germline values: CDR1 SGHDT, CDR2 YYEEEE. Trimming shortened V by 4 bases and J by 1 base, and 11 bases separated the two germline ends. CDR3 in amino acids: CASSRPGENTEAFF. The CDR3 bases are TGTGCCAGCAGCCGGCCAGGGGAGAACACTGAAGCTTTCTTT.

CDR3 residues: CASSPDRGEAKNIQYF. The CDR3 nucleotides read TGTGCCAGCAGCCCAGACAGGGGTGAGGCCAAAAACATTCAGTACTTC. The gene calls are TRBV11-3 and TRBJ2-4, with TRBD1 identical over 8 bases. The CDR3 loop spans 16 amino acids. The trim removed 5 bases at V and 1 base at J, leaving 7 bases unmatched. The germline gives CDR1 SGHNT, CDR2 YENEEA.

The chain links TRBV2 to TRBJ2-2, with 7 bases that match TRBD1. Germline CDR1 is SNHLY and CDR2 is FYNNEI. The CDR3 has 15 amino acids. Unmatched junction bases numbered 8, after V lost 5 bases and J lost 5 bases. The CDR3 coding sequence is TGTGCCAGCAGTAGACAGGGTTTGGGTACCGGGGAGCTGTTTTTT. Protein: CASSRQGLGTGELFF. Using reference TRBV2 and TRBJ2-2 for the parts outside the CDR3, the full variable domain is EPEVTQTPSHQVTQMGQEVILRCVPISNHLYFYWYRQILGQKVEFLVSFYNNEISEKSEIFDDQFSVERPDGSNFTLKIRSTKLEDSAMYFCASSRQGLGTGELFFGEGSRLTVL.

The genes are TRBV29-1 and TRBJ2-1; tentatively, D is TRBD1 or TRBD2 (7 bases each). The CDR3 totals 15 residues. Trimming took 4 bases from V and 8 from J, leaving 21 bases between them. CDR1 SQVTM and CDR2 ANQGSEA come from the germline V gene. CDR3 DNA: TGCAGCGTTGTTAAGTGGGAGGGGGCCAGGGATGAGCAGTTCTTC. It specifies CSVVKWEGARDEQFF.

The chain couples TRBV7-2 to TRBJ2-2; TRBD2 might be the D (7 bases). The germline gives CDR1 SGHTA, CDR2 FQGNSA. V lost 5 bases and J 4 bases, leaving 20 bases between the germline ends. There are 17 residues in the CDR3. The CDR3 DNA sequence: TGTGCCAGCAGCGACCCGTCGAGGGGGGGCCTCACCGGGGAGCTGTTTTTT. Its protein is CASSDPSRGGLTGELFF.

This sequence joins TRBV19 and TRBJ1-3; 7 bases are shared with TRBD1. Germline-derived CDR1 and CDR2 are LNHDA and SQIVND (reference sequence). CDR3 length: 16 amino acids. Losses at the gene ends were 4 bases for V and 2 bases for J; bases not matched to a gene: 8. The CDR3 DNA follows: TGTGCCAGTAGTACGACCTCAAGGGGGCCTGGAAACACCATATATTTT. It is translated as CASSTTSRGPGNTIYF.

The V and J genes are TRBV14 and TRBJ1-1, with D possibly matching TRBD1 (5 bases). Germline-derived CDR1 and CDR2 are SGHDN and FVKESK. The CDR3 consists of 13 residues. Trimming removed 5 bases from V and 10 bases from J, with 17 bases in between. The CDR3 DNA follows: TGTGCCAGCAGCACACAAACCGGGACGAGAGCTTTCTTT. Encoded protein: CASSTQTGTRAFF.

CDR3 nucleotide sequence: TGTGCCAGCAGACAGGGGACGGAGACCCAGTACTTC. Translating gives CASRQGTETQYF. V and J are TRBV2 and TRBJ2-5; TRBD1 matches at 7 bases. Trimming took 6 bases from V and 5 from J; bases not matched to a gene: 3. The CDR3 loop spans 12 amino acids. Per germline, CDR1 SNHLY and CDR2 FYNNEI. The entire variable domain, with the rest obtained from reference TRBV2 and TRBJ2-5, is as follows: EPEVTQTPSHQVTQMGQEVILRCVPISNHLYFYWYRQILGQKVEFLVSFYNNEISEKSEIFDDQFSVERPDGSNFTLKIRSTKLEDSAMYFCASRQGTETQYFGPGTRLLVL.

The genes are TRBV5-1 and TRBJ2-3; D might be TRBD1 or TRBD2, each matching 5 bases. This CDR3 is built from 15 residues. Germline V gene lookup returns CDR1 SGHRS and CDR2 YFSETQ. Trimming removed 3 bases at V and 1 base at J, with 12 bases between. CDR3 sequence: CASSSGTPRTDTQYF. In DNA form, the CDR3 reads TGCGCCAGCAGCTCCGGGACCCCCCGCACAGATACGCAGTATTTT.

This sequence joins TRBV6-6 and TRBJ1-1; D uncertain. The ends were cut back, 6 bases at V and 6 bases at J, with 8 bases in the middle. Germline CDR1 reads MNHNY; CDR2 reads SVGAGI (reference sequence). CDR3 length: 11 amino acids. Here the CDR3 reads CASREKAEAFF. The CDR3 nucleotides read TGTGCCAGCAGGGAGAAGGCTGAAGCTTTCTTT.

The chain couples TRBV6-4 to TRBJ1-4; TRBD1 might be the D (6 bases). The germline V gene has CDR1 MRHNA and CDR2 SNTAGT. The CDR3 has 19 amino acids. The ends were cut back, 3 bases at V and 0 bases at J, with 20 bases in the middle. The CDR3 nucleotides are TGTGCCAGCAGTGATGGCCACAGGGAGGGTTTAACAACTAATGAAAAACTGTTTTTT. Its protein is CASSDGHREGLTTNEKLFF.

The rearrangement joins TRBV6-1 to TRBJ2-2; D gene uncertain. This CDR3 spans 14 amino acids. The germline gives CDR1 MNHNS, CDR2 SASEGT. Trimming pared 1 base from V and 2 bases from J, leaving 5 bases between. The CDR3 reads CASSEEPNTGELFF. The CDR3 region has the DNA TGTGCCAGCAGTGAAGAACCTAACACCGGGGAGCTGTTTTTT.

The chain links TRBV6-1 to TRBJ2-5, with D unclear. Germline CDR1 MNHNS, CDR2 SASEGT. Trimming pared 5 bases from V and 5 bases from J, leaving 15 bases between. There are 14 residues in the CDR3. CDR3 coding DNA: TGTGCCAGCAGTTTGACAACACCTTGGGAGACCCAGTACTTC. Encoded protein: CASSLTTPWETQYF.

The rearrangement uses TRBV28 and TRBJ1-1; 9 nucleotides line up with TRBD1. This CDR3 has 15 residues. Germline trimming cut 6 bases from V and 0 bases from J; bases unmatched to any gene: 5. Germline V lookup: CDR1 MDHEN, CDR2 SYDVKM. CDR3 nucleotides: TGTGCCAGCAGCGGACAGGGGCATATGAACACTGAAGCTTTCTTT. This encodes CASSGQGHMNTEAFF.

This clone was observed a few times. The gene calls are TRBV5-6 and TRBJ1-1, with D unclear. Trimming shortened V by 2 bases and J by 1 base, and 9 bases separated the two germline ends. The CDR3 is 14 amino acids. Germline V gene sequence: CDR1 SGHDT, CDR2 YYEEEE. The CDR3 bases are TGTGCCAGCAGCTTCGCGACGGGGAACACTGAAGCTTTCTTT. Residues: CASSFATGNTEAFF.

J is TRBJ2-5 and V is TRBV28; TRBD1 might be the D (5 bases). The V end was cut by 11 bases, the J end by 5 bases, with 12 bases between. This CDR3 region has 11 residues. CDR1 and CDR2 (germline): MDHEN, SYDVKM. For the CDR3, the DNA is TGTGCCTCCTCCAGGGCTGAGACCCAGTACTTC. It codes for CASSRAETQYF.

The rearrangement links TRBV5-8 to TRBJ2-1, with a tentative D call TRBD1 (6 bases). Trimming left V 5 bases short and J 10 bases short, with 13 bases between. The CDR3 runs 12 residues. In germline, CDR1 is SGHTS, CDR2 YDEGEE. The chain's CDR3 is CASRKQGGEQFF. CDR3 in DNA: TGTGCCAGCAGGAAACAGGGCGGCGAGCAGTTCTTC.